This TCR beta chain was observed in a study of beta chain features in type 1 diabetes. Across the whole study: Across the samples, roughly 99 million sorted cells were examined in total.

Findings of the study overall: Shorter TCRB CDR3s, moderately but significantly so, marked every one of the four CD4+ subsets in Type 1 diabetes patients. Cells that show high TCR expression could be over-represented by cDNA sequencing.

The CDR3 covers 13 residues. The germline CDR1 and CDR2 sequences are SGHDN and FVKESK. Trimming took off 3 bases at V and 2 bases at J, with 6 bases between the two ends. Every bit of the isolated RNA underwent reverse transcription, so sequencing read expressed TCRB transcripts. Only in-frame clones appear in the TCRdb table, and some are missing; sequencing was by immunoSEQ multiplex PCR. The sample includes roughly 730,000 clones, 13% of them seen just once. One heparinised blood draw averaging about 116 mL was given by each donor. Sorting of CD4+ naive, central memory, regulatory and stem cell-like memory cells was performed via CD45RO/CCR7/CD25/CD127/CD95/CD27. Concerning this clone: What it binds is not known.

The chain has TRBV14 and TRBJ2-3, with unresolved D. Source material: naive CD4+ T cells from blood. The TCR comes from a man aged 18 to 30 with type 1 diabetes. The CDR3 reads CASSQRSTDTQYF. The DNA of the CDR3 is TGTGCCAGCAGCCAGAGGTCCACAGATACGCAGTATTTT.